The T cell receptor beta chain under discussion was sequenced for a study of blood T cell repertoires in COVID-19. V lost 1 base and J lost 7, with 14 bases in between. Germline V CDR1 and CDR2: SGHTA, FQGNSA. The CDR3 spans 15 residues. Generated by immunoSEQ multiplex PCR, the TCRdb table keeps only in-frame clones and is missing some. There are roughly 90,000 clones in the sample; 85% occur only once, and roughly 3.2% lies in the top ten. Sequenced input: peripheral blood. The J gene is TRBJ2-1, the V gene TRBV7-2, with a tentative D call TRBD1 (5 bases). This clonotype was obtained from a man in his forties or fifties with acute or convalescent COVID-19. CDR3 protein: CASSLDIRVSNEQFF. CDR3 sequence (DNA): TGTGCCAGCAGCTTAGACATCAGGGTATCAAATGAGCAGTTCTTC.